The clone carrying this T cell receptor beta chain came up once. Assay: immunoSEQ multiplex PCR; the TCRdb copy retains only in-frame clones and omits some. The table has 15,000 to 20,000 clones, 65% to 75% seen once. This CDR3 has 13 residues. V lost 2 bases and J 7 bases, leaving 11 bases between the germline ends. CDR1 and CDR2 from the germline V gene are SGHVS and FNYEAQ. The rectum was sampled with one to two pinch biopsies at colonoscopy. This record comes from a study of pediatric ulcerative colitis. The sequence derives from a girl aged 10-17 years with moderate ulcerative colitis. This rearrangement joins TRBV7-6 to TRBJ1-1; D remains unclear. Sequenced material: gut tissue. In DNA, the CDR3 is TGTGCCAGCAGCTTATCAGGTAGCCATGAAGCTTTCTTT. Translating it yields CASSLSGSHEAFF. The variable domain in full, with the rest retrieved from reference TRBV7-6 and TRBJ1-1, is GAGVSQSPRYKVTKRGQDVALRCDPISGHVSLYWYRQALGQGPEFLTYFNYEAQQDKSGLPNDRFSAERPEGSISTLTIQRTEQRDSAMYRCASSLSGSHEAFFGQGTRLTVV.